The T cell receptor beta chain under discussion was sequenced for a study of blood T cell repertoires in COVID-19. Assay: immunoSEQ multiplex PCR; the TCRdb copy retains only in-frame clones and omits some. Of approximately 350,000 clones listed, more than 70% were seen once; the top ten hold around 3%. The sample taken for sequencing was peripheral blood. This receptor was taken from a man aged 25 to 40 with active or convalescent COVID-19.

The CDR3 DNA reads as TGTGCCAGTAGTATAGACCTTAACAATCAGCCCCAGCATTTT. It codes for CASSIDLNNQPQHF. The rearrangement links TRBV19 to TRBJ1-5; D remains ambiguous. Germline V gene data show CDR1 as LNHDA and CDR2 as SQIVND (reference sequence). CDR3 length: 14 residues. V was pared by 0 bases and J by 3 bases, with 6 bases between. Looking up the rest from reference TRBV19 and TRBJ1-5 gives the full variable domain: DGGITQSPKYLFRKEGQNVTLSCEQNLNHDAMYWYRQDPGQGLRLIYYSQIVNDFQKGDIAEGYSVSREKKESFPLTVTSAQKNPTAFYLCASSIDLNNQPQHFGDGTRLSIL.